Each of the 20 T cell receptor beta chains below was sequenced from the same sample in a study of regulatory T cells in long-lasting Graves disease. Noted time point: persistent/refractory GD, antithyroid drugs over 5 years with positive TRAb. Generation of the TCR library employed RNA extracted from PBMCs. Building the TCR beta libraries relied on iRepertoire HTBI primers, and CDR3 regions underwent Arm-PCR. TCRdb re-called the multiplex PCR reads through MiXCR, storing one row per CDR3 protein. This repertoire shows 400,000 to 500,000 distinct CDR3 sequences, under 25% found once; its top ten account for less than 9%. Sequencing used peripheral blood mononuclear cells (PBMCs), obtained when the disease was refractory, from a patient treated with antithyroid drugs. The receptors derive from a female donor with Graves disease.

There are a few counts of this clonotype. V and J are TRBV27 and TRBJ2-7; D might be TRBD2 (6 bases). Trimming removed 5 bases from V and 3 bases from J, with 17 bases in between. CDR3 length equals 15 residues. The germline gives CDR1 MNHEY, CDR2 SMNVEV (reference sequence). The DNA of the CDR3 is TGTGCCAGCAGTAACCAGGACTACTTACACTACGAGCAGTACTTC. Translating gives CASSNQDYLHYEQYF.

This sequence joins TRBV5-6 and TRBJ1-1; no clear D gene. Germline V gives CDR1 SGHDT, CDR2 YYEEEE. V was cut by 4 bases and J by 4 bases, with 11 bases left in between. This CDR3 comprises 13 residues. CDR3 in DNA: TGTGCCAGCAGCCTGGCAGTGCCCACTGAAGCTTTCTTT. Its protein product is CASSLAVPTEAFF.

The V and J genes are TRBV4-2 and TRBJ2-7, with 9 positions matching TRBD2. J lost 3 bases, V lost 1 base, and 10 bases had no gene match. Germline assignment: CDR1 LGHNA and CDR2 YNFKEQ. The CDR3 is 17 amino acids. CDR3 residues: CASSQGTAGGSLYEQYF. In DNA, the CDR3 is TGTGCCAGCAGCCAAGGTACAGCGGGAGGCTCCCTCTACGAGCAGTACTTC.

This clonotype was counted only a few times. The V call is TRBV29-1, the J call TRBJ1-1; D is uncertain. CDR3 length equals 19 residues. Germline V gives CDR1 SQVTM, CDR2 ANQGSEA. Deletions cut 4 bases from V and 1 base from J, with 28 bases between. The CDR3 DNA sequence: TGCAGCGTTGCTTCCCCATTTATGTGGAGAAAAACATCGAACACTGAAGCTTTCTTT. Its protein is CSVASPFMWRKTSNTEAFF.

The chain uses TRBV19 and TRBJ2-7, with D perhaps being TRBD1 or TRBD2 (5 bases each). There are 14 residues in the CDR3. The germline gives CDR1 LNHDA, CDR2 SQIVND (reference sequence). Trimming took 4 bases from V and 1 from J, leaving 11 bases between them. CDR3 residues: CASSTGTESYEQYF. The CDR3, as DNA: TGTGCCAGTAGTACCGGGACGGAATCCTACGAGCAGTACTTC. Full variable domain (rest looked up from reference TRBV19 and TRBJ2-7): DGGITQSPKYLFRKEGQNVTLSCEQNLNHDAMYWYRQDPGQGLRLIYYSQIVNDFQKGDIAEGYSVSREKKESFPLTVTSAQKNPTAFYLCASSTGTESYEQYFGPGTRLTVT.

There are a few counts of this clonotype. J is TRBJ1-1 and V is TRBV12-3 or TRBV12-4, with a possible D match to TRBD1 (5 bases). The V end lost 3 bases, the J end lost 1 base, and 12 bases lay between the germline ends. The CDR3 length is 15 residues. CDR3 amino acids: CASSFFRRANTEAFF. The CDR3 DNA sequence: TGTGCCAGCAGTTTTTTCCGCAGGGCGAACACTGAAGCTTTCTTT.

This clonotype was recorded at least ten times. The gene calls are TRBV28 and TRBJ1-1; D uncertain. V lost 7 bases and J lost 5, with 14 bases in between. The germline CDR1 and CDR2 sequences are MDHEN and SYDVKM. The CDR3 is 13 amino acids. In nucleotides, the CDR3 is TGTGCCAGCACCACGGCCCTGGGGACTGAAGCTTTCTTT. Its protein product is CASTTALGTEAFF. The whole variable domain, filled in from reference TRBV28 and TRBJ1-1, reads DVKVTQSSRYLVKRTGEKVFLECVQDMDHENMFWYRQDPGLGLRLIYFSYDVKMKEKGDIPEGYSVSREKKERFSLILESASTNQTSMYLCASTTALGTEAFFGQGTRLTVV.

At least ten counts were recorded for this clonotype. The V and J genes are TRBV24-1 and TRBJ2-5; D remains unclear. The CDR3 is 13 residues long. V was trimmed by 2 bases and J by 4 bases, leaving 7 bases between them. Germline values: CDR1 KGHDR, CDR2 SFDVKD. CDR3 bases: TGTGCCACCAGTGATTACGGCGTAGAGACCCAGTACTTC. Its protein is CATSDYGVETQYF.

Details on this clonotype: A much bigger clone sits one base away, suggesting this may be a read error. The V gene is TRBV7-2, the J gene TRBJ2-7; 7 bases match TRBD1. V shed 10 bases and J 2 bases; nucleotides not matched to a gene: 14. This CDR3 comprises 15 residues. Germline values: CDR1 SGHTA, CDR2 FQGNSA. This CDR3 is CANSYGQDPTYEQYF. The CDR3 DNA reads TGTGCCAACAGTTACGGACAGGACCCAACCTACGAGCAGTACTTC.

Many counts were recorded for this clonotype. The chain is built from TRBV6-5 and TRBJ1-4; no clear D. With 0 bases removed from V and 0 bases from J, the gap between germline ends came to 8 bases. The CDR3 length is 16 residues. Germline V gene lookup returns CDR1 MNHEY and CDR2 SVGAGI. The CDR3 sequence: CASSYSLTATNEKLFF. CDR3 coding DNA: TGTGCCAGCAGTTACTCGTTGACGGCAACTAATGAAAAACTGTTTTTT.

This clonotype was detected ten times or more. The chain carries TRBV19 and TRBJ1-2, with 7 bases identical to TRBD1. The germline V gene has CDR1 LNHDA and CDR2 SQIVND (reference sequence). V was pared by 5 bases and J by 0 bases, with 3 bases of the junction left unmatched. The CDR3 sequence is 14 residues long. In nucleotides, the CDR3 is TGTGCCAGTAGTTTCGGGACAGCTAACTATGGCTACACCTTC. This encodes CASSFGTANYGYTF.

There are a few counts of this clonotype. The CDR3 loop reads CASSIGPTTGELFF. The CDR3 coding sequence is TGTGCCAGTAGTATAGGGCCGACCACCGGGGAGCTGTTTTTT. The V and J genes are TRBV19 and TRBJ2-2; D remains ambiguous. The CDR3 totals 14 residues. CDR1 and CDR2 from the germline V gene are LNHDA and SQIVND (reference sequence). Trimming took off 1 base at V and 4 bases at J, with 7 bases between the two ends.

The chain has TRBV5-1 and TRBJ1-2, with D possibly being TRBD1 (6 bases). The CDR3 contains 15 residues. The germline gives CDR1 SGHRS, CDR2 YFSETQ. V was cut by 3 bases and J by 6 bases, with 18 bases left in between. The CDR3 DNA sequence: TGCGCCAGCAGCTCGGTAGTGGGGGGCGCGGATGGCTACACCTTC. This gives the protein CASSSVVGGADGYTF.

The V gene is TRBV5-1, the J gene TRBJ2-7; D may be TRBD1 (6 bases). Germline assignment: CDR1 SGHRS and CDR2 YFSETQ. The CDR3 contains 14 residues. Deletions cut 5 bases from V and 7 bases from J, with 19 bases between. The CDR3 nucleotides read TGCGCCAGCAGTATTGGGACACCGAGAAGGGAGCAGTACTTC. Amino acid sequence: CASSIGTPRREQYF.

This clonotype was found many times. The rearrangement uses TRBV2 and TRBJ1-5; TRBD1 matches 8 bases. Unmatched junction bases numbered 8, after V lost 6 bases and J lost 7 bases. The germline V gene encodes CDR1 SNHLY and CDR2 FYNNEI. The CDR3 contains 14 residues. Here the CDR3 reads CASRDRGGRQPQHF. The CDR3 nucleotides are TGTGCCAGCAGAGACAGGGGCGGCCGGCAGCCCCAGCATTTT.

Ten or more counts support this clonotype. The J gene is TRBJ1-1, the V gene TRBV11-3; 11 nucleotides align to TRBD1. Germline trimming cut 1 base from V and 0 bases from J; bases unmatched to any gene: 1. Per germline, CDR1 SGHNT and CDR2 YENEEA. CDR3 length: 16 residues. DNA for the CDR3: TGTGCCAGCAGCTTAGGGGACAGGGGGATGAACACTGAAGCTTTCTTT. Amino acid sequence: CASSLGDRGMNTEAFF. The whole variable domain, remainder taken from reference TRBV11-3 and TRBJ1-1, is EAGVVQSPRYKIIEKKQPVAFWCNPISGHNTLYWYLQNLGQGPELLIRYENEEAVDDSQLPKDRFSAERLKGVDSTLKIQPAELGDSAVYLCASSLGDRGMNTEAFFGQGTRLTVV.

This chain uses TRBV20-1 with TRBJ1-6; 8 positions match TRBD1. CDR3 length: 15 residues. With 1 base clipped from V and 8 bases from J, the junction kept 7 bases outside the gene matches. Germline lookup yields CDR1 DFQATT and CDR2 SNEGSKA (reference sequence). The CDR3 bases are TGCAGTGCTAGAGTCCTCCAGGGGGCGGATTCACCCCTCCACTTT. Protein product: CSARVLQGADSPLHF.

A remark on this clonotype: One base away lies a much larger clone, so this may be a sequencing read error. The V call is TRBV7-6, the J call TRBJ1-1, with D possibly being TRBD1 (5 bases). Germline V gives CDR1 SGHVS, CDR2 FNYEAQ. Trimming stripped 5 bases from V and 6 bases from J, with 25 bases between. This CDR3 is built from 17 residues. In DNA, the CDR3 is TGTGCCAGCAGCGAACGTGGGGGTCAGGGATCATTTGCTGAAGCTTTCTTT. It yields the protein CASSERGGQGSFAEAFF.

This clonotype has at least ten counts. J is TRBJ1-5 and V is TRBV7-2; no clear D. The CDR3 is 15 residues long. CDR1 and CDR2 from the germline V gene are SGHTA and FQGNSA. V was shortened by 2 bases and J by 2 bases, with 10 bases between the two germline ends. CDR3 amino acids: CASSLWSERNQPQHF. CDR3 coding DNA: TGTGCCAGCAGCTTATGGTCGGAACGCAATCAGCCCCAGCATTTT.

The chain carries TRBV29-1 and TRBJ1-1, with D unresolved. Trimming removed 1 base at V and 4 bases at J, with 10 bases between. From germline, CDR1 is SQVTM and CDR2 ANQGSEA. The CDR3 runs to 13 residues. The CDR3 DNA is TGCAGCGTTGAAGGGCCGGGGAGCACTGAAGCTTTCTTT. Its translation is CSVEGPGSTEAFF.